This T cell receptor beta chain comes out of a study of STAT5B mutations in CD4+ large granular lymphocyte leukemia. Study-wide results and caveats: Top patient clones used TRBV06 genes more often: 8/27 versus 2/35 in controls. Patient CD4-sorted repertoires stayed more clonal than healthy ones after leukemic-clone removal.

Controls came from buffy coats of healthy blood donors. Trimming left V 0 bases short and J 9 bases short, with 13 bases between. CDR1 and CDR2 (germline): SGDLS, YYNGEE. The CDR3 length is 14 residues. Regarding this clone: What it binds is unknown.

Original processing notes: The detection floor for productive clonotype frequency was 2.59 x 10-5. Assay used: immunoSEQ multiplex PCR; TCRdb lists only in-frame clones, some missing. V, J and clone size derive from that table, while D and trimming were established from the DNA sequence. The sample shows about 24,000 clones, approximately 75% of them seen only once. The origin of this receptor is a human donor in good health. V is TRBV9 and J is TRBJ1-5; D is ambiguous. The specimen sequenced was CD4+ T cells from blood buffy coats. The CDR3 DNA reads TGTGCCAGCAGCGTAGCTATGTCATCAGGGCCCCAGCATTTT. This gives the protein CASSVAMSSGPQHF.